What follows describes a single TCR beta chain. Its antigen is currently unknown. The sample belongs to a study of regulatory and conventional T cells in RAG deficiency. Genomic DNA came from blood regulatory T cells gated CD4+ CD25-high CD127-low. Whole-study findings and limits: Compared with controls, unique Treg TCR beta sequences dropped approximately 100-fold in Omenn syndrome and CID/AS. Shannon entropy fell and Simpson indices rose in RAG-deficient patients.

Generated by immunoSEQ multiplex PCR, the TCRdb table keeps only in-frame clones and is missing some. The table records over 8,000 clones, roughly 90% of them present only once. The CDR3 is 14 residues long. Germline loops: CDR1 MNHNS, CDR2 SASEGT. Trimming removed 7 bases from V and 3 bases from J, with 16 bases in between. In addition, the sample was reused for a study of regulatory T cells. That study adds: The primer mix had 52 TRBV and 13 TRBJ primers. Skewed V and J usage and few unique V-J pairs marked patient repertoires, most in Tregs.

This TCR came from a human donor in good health. The sample comprised Tregs sorted from blood. V gene TRBV6-1 combines with J gene TRBJ2-7, with D perhaps TRBD1 (5 bases). CDR3 in amino acids: CASTFDSTFYEQYF. In DNA form, the CDR3 reads TGTGCCAGCACCTTCGACAGTACCTTCTACGAGCAGTACTTC.